The 32 T cell receptor beta chains in this list originate from one sample, sequenced in a study of control samples from healthy donors and cancer patients (dated by TCRdb to 2019 to 2021). Libraries were prepared through the immunoSEQ multiplex PCR assay. Sourced from immuneACCESS, this table was stored by TCRdb with only in-frame sequences that have V and J called. A share of the clones is absent; for the studies checked, an unresolved V gene accounts for under half, and the remainder has no known explanation. The sample profile shows about 170,000 clones; approximately 90% of them were found once. The ten most abundant clones make up around 12% of the sample. Sequences were obtained from blood. The receptors come from a man aged 25-40 years in good health.

The chain recombines TRBV20-1 with TRBJ2-7; D may be TRBD2 (6 bases). The germline V gene has CDR1 DFQATT and CDR2 SNEGSKA (reference sequence). This CDR3 comprises 13 residues. V lost 3 bases and J 4 bases, leaving 13 bases between the germline ends. CDR3 coding DNA: TGCAGTGCTAGTAACGGCGGGGAATACGAGCAGTACTTC. This sequence encodes CSASNGGEYEQYF.

The chain couples TRBV5-1 to TRBJ1-4; no reliable D call. The V gene lost 5 bases and the J gene lost 9 bases, with 17 bases spanning the gap. Germline V gene data show CDR1 as SGHRS and CDR2 as YFSETQ. This CDR3 is built from 14 residues. This CDR3 is CASSLDGGVKKLFF. CDR3 nucleotides: TGCGCCAGCAGTCTGGACGGTGGGGTGAAAAAACTGTTTTTT.

The CDR3: CASSQVAPPGETQYF. In DNA form, the CDR3 reads TGCGCCAGCAGCCAAGTCGCTCCCCCGGGAGAGACCCAGTACTTC. This sequence joins TRBV4-1 and TRBJ2-5, with D unclear. The CDR3 contains 15 residues. With 1 base removed from V and 4 bases from J, the gap between germline ends came to 13 bases. Germline V lookup: CDR1 MGHRA, CDR2 YSYEKL.

The chain uses TRBV7-8 and TRBJ2-1, with 7 positions matching TRBD1. This CDR3 comprises 15 residues. Germline lookup yields CDR1 SGHVS and CDR2 FQNEAQ. Unmatched junction bases numbered 8, after V lost 5 bases and J lost 4 bases. This CDR3 reads CASSPRQGSYNEQFF. For the CDR3, the DNA is TGTGCCAGCAGCCCAAGACAGGGATCGTACAATGAGCAGTTCTTC.

The V call is TRBV27, the J call TRBJ1-2; D remains ambiguous. The CDR3 totals 14 residues. CDR1 is MNHEY, CDR2 SMNVEV, per germline (reference sequence). With 4 bases removed from V and 7 bases from J, the gap between germline ends came to 16 bases. As DNA, the CDR3 is TGTGCCAGCAGTTCCCCGGGTCCGAAGGGTGGCTACACCTTC. Residues: CASSSPGPKGGYTF.

V and J are TRBV7-9 and TRBJ2-7; D call uncertain. This CDR3 has 13 amino acids. CDR1 is SEHNR and CDR2 is FQNEAQ in the germline V gene (reference sequence). V gave up 1 base and J gave up 5 bases, with 9 bases separating them. CDR3 residues: CASSLGGWNEQYF. CDR3 DNA: TGTGCCAGCAGCTTAGGTGGCTGGAACGAGCAGTACTTC.

This sequence joins TRBV6-5 and TRBJ2-3; D is unclear. The CDR3 length is 15 residues. V was trimmed by 0 bases and J by 7 bases, leaving 14 bases between them. In germline, CDR1 is MNHEY, CDR2 SVGAGI. The CDR3 spells CASSYSGSTPHTQYF. The CDR3 coding sequence is TGTGCCAGCAGTTACTCTGGGTCAACTCCCCATACGCAGTATTTT.

The gene calls are TRBV19 and TRBJ2-2; 8 bases map to TRBD2. With V trimmed by 5 bases and J by 6 bases, 8 bases remained unmatched. This CDR3 is 15 amino acids long. Germline CDR1 and CDR2: LNHDA and SQIVND (reference sequence). In DNA, the CDR3 is TGTGCCAGTAGTTCTTCCGGGGGGGCTGCCGGGGAGCTGTTTTTT. It encodes CASSSSGGAAGELFF.

This clone was observed a handful of times. The chain combines TRBV28 with TRBJ1-1, with D hard to call. The V gene lost 6 bases and the J gene lost 11 bases, with 16 bases spanning the gap. Germline CDR1 MDHEN, CDR2 SYDVKM. CDR3 length: 12 residues. CDR3 region: CASSAGHREAFF. The CDR3 region has the DNA TGTGCCAGCAGCGCCGGGCACCGGGAGGCTTTCTTT.

This CDR3 reads CASSWWTGGYTF. The CDR3 DNA is TGTGCCAGCAGTTGGTGGACAGGAGGCTACACCTTC. The gene calls are TRBV28 and TRBJ1-2, with 7 bases fitting TRBD1. V lost 4 bases, J lost 8 bases, and 4 bases stayed unmatched. The germline gives CDR1 MDHEN, CDR2 SYDVKM. The CDR3 runs 12 residues.

The genes are TRBV3-1 (or the pseudogene TRBV3-2) and TRBJ1-4; D perhaps matches TRBD1 (6 bases). The CDR3 sequence is 17 residues long. The V gene's germline CDR1 is LGHDT and CDR2 YNNKEL (reference sequence). Trimming took off 4 bases at V and 7 bases at J, with 22 bases between the two ends. The CDR3 loop is CASSLTLTGASVEKLFF. DNA for the CDR3: TGTGCCAGCAGCCTCACATTGACGGGGGCTAGCGTTGAAAAACTGTTTTTT.

CDR3 sequence (DNA): TGTGCCAGCAGCCCTCCCGGGACAGCCCCCTACGAGCAGTACTTC. Protein product: CASSPPGTAPYEQYF. The rearrangement uses TRBV7-2 and TRBJ2-7; 7 positions match TRBD1. The V gene end was trimmed by 5 bases and the J gene end by 2 bases; junction bases not matched to a gene: 9. Germline assignment: CDR1 SGHTA and CDR2 FQGNSA. This CDR3 is 15 amino acids long.

The V and J genes are TRBV14 and TRBJ2-5; 7 nucleotides agree with TRBD2. Unmatched junction bases numbered 5, after V lost 3 bases and J lost 7 bases. Germline-derived CDR1 and CDR2 are SGHDN and FVKESK. The CDR3 consists of 13 residues. In DNA form, the CDR3 reads TGTGCCAGCAGCCAGGGACGCGGGGGGACCCAGTACTTC. Translated: CASSQGRGGTQYF.

V and J are TRBV7-9 and TRBJ1-5; D is undetermined. The CDR3 is 14 residues long. V lost 5 bases, J lost 3 bases, and 11 bases lay in between. Germline values: CDR1 SEHNR, CDR2 FQNEAQ (reference sequence). The chain's CDR3 is CASSQDGINQPQHF. Here the CDR3 DNA reads TGTGCCAGCAGCCAGGACGGAATCAATCAGCCCCAGCATTTT.

The chain has TRBV7-3 and TRBJ2-1; the D gene is possibly TRBD2 (5 bases). Trimming removed 1 base at V and 9 bases at J, with 16 bases between. This CDR3 is built from 15 residues. Germline V gene lookup returns CDR1 SGHTA and CDR2 FQGTGA. CDR3 protein: CASSLSKKIGGEQFF. For the CDR3, the DNA is TGTGCCAGCAGCTTAAGCAAAAAGATCGGAGGTGAGCAGTTCTTC. The full variable domain, with the rest looked up from reference TRBV7-3 and TRBJ2-1, is GAGVSQTPSNKVTEKGKYVELRCDPISGHTALYWYRQSLGQGPEFLIYFQGTGAADDSGLPNDRFFAVRPEGSVSTLKIQRTERGDSAVYLCASSLSKKIGGEQFFGPGTRLTVL.

V is TRBV24-1 and J is TRBJ2-2; D remains unclear. The CDR3 is 14 residues long. Germline CDR1 and CDR2: KGHDR and SFDVKD. Trimming shortened V by 2 bases and J by 4 bases, and 7 bases separated the two germline ends. The CDR3 here is CATSDYASTGELFF. The DNA for the CDR3 is TGTGCCACCAGTGATTACGCGTCCACCGGGGAGCTGTTTTTT.

V is TRBV10-3 and J is TRBJ1-1; the match to TRBD1 covers 7 bases. J lost 1 base, V lost 0 bases, and 2 bases had no gene match. Germline CDR1 reads ENHRY; CDR2 reads SYGVKD. The CDR3 covers 15 residues. CDR3 amino acids: CAISESRGQNTEAFF. Written as DNA, the CDR3 is TGTGCCATCAGTGAGTCGAGGGGGCAGAACACTGAAGCTTTCTTT.

This chain links TRBV7-2 with TRBJ1-1; D gene ambiguous. Looked up from germline, CDR1 is SGHTA and CDR2 is FQGNSA. V lost 4 bases to trimming and J lost 2 bases, with 8 bases between them. The CDR3 is 13 amino acids. The CDR3 loop is CASSSSSNTEAFF. CDR3 sequence (DNA): TGTGCCAGCAGCTCCTCCTCCAACACTGAAGCTTTCTTT.

The rearrangement uses TRBV3-1 (or the pseudogene TRBV3-2) and TRBJ2-5; D gene uncertain. Germline V gene lookup returns CDR1 LGHDT and CDR2 YNNKEL (reference sequence). This CDR3 contains 12 residues. V lost 3 bases to trimming and J lost 9 bases, with 11 bases between them. CDR3 sequence reads: CASSQARGSQYF. DNA for the CDR3: TGTGCCAGCAGCCAGGCCCGTGGGTCCCAGTACTTC.

The gene calls are TRBV6-2 or TRBV6-3 and TRBJ2-5, with 8 positions matching TRBD1. The CDR3 sequence is 14 residues long. Per germline, CDR1 MNHEY and CDR2 SVGEGT. V was pared by 5 bases and J by 6 bases, with 8 bases of the junction left unmatched. CDR3 in DNA: TGTGCCAGCAGTGGACAGGGAGGATGGAAGACCCAGTACTTC. Protein sequence: CASSGQGGWKTQYF.

The chain carries TRBV3-1 (or the pseudogene TRBV3-2) and TRBJ1-1; D gene unclear. From germline, CDR1 is LGHDT and CDR2 YNNKEL (reference sequence). The CDR3 has 13 residues. V was cut by 4 bases and J by 2 bases, with 8 bases left in between. CDR3 amino acids: CASSRLQNTEAFF. The CDR3 DNA reads as TGTGCCAGCAGCCGACTCCAAAACACTGAAGCTTTCTTT.

The CDR3 sequence is CASSYTHRDSDQPQHF. The DNA of the CDR3 is TGTGCCAGCAGTTATACCCACCGGGACAGCGATCAGCCCCAGCATTTT. The rearrangement links TRBV27 to TRBJ1-5; 7 positions match TRBD1. CDR1 and CDR2 (germline): MNHEY, SMNVEV (reference sequence). The CDR3 consists of 16 residues. V shed 4 bases and J 5 bases; nucleotides not matched to a gene: 11.

This clone was seen only once. The chain carries TRBV4-2 and TRBJ2-3, with TRBD2 identical over 10 bases. Germline V CDR1 and CDR2: LGHNA, YNFKEQ. CDR3 length equals 17 residues. V trimming: 10 bases; J trimming: 1 base; junction bases outside the gene matches: 14. CDR3 protein: CATRQAGTSEGTDTQYF. As DNA, the CDR3 is TGTGCCACCCGGCAGGCCGGGACTAGCGAAGGCACAGATACGCAGTATTTT.

The genes are TRBV30 and TRBJ1-6, with D hard to call. Germline CDR1 GTSNPN, CDR2 SVGIG (reference sequence). This CDR3 spans 16 amino acids. V was pared by 3 bases and J by 5 bases, with 17 bases between. The CDR3 protein is CAWRGQGSSNNSPLHF. In DNA, the CDR3 is TGTGCCTGGAGGGGCCAAGGGTCTTCAAATAATTCACCCCTCCACTTT. Full variable domain (remainder filled in from reference TRBV30 and TRBJ1-6): SQTIHQWPATLVQPVGSPLSLECTVEGTSNPNLYWYRQAAGRGLQLLFYSVGIGQISSEVPQNLSASRPQDRQFILSSKKLLLSDSGFYLCAWRGQGSSNNSPLHFGNGTRLTVT.

The chain employs TRBV4-1 and TRBJ1-1; D is ambiguous. This CDR3 comprises 13 residues. Germline V gives CDR1 MGHRA, CDR2 YSYEKL. With 1 base removed from V and 4 bases from J, the gap between germline ends came to 7 bases. The CDR3 nucleotides are TGCGCCAGCAGCCAAGGGGTAGTCACTGAAGCTTTCTTT. Translating it yields CASSQGVVTEAFF.

The V gene is TRBV23-1, the J gene TRBJ1-4; D is uncertain. TRBV23-1 is an ORF, with its function uncertain. The CDR3 has 18 amino acids. Trimming shortened V by 0 bases and J by 4 bases, and 18 bases separated the two germline ends. The CDR3 DNA follows: TGCGCCAGCAGTCAATCGGCCCTCGGGGAGGGTCTTAATGAAAAACTGTTTTTT. It is translated as CASSQSALGEGLNEKLFF.

This rearrangement joins TRBV29-1 to TRBJ1-2, with 8 positions matching TRBD1. CDR1 SQVTM and CDR2 ANQGSEA come from the germline V gene. The CDR3 has 16 residues. J was trimmed by 6 bases and V by 7 bases; bases with no gene match: 19. The CDR3, as DNA: TGCAGCGCCTTTCTAGCGGACAGGGACTCCGTCGATGGCTACACCTTC. Translating gives CSAFLADRDSVDGYTF. Full variable domain (missing parts from reference TRBV29-1 and TRBJ1-2): SAVISQKPSRDICQRGTSLTIQCQVDSQVTMMFWYRQQPGQSLTLIATANQGSEATYESGFVIDKFPISRPNLTFSTLTVSNMSPEDSSIYLCSAFLADRDSVDGYTFGSGTRLTVV.

Only a few counts were recorded for this clone. V and J are TRBV19 and TRBJ2-3; 11 bases fit TRBD2. The V and J ends lost 7 bases and 5 bases, in that order; junction bases with no gene match: 8. Per germline, CDR1 LNHDA and CDR2 SQIVND (reference sequence). The length of the CDR3 is 15 residues. As DNA, the CDR3 is TGTGCCAGTACAGATTCTAGCGGGAGGAGAGATACGCAGTATTTT. Amino acid sequence: CASTDSSGRRDTQYF.

The chain combines TRBV28 with TRBJ2-7, with 12 bases matching TRBD2. Germline V gene sequence: CDR1 MDHEN, CDR2 SYDVKM. V shed 6 bases, J shed 3 bases, and the junction held 9 bases outside the gene matches. The CDR3 runs 16 residues. CDR3 amino acids: CASSWGTSGRYYEQYF. The CDR3 nucleotides are TGTGCCAGCAGCTGGGGTACTAGCGGGAGGTACTACGAGCAGTACTTC.

The genes are TRBV24-1 and TRBJ2-2, with D unclear. V lost 5 bases, J lost 1 base, and 13 bases lay in between. The CDR3 length is 16 residues. Looked up from germline, CDR1 is KGHDR and CDR2 is SFDVKD. The CDR3 DNA is TGTGCCACCAGTGCCCTCAATCCGGGGAACACCGGGGAGCTGTTTTTT. This encodes CATSALNPGNTGELFF.

This clone came up a few times. The J gene is TRBJ1-1, the V gene TRBV28, with D possibly being TRBD1 (6 bases). CDR1 and CDR2 (germline): MDHEN, SYDVKM. This CDR3 comprises 12 residues. Trimming left V 2 bases short and J 8 bases short, with 9 bases between. The CDR3 sequence is CASSLGGQEAFF. The CDR3, as DNA: TGTGCCAGCAGTTTAGGTGGACAGGAAGCTTTCTTT.

This clone has just one count. The chain uses TRBV12-3 or TRBV12-4 and TRBJ2-1; D is uncertain. The CDR3 consists of 13 residues. The V end was cut by 2 bases, the J end by 6 bases, with 8 bases between. The CDR3 region is CASSLTAVNEQFF. The CDR3 DNA reads as TGTGCCAGCAGTTTAACGGCGGTCAATGAGCAGTTCTTC.